One sample yielded the 30 T cell receptor beta chains listed below, sequenced in a study of blood T cell repertoires in COVID-19. Libraries were prepared by immunoSEQ multiplex PCR; TCRdb keeps only in-frame clonotypes and omits some of them. The profile shows some 70,000 clones, about four fifths of them singletons. Sequenced input: peripheral blood. The receptors were gathered from a woman aged 70-85 years with acute or convalescent COVID-19.

The gene calls are TRBV5-5 and TRBJ2-7, with 8 bases fitting TRBD2. V lost 2 bases to trimming and J lost 6 bases; unmatched junction nucleotides: 4. The length of the CDR3 is 13 residues. Germline V gene lookup returns CDR1 SGHKS and CDR2 YYEKEE (reference sequence). The CDR3 nucleotides read TGTGCCAGCAGCTTCTTAAGCGGGGGCGAGCAGTACTTC. Translated: CASSFLSGGEQYF.

The V call is TRBV6-4, the J call TRBJ2-1; the match to TRBD1 covers 11 bases. CDR1 and CDR2 from the germline V gene are MRHNA and SNTAGT. Trimming took 6 bases from V and 8 from J; bases not matched to a gene: 9. This CDR3 has 15 residues. The CDR3 DNA is TGTGCCAGCAGCCCAGGACAGGGGGCTAGCGATGAGCAGTTCTTC. Amino acid sequence: CASSPGQGASDEQFF.

The chain carries TRBV27 and TRBJ1-5; no definite D call. The CDR3 has 18 amino acids. The germline V gene has CDR1 MNHEY and CDR2 SMNVEV (reference sequence). Trimming removed 6 bases from V and 6 bases from J, with 27 bases in between. CDR3 DNA: TGTGCCAGCAGCCCTTCAACTCTCAATACCGGGAGGAGTCAGCCCCAGCATTTT. Its translation is CASSPSTLNTGRSQPQHF.

This clone has more than one count but fewer than ten. The chain links TRBV3-1 (or the pseudogene TRBV3-2) to TRBJ1-2; D call uncertain. The germline V gene has CDR1 LGHDT and CDR2 YNNKEL (reference sequence). This CDR3 spans 14 amino acids. V was pared by 0 bases and J by 3 bases, with 8 bases between. Here the CDR3 reads CASSQDPGYYGYTF. The CDR3 region has the DNA TGTGCCAGCAGCCAAGATCCGGGATACTATGGCTACACCTTC.

The V gene is TRBV7-2, the J gene TRBJ2-1, with D perhaps TRBD2 (7 bases). Germline CDR1 reads SGHTA; CDR2 reads FQGNSA. Deletions cut 3 bases from V and 4 bases from J, with 22 bases between. The CDR3 consists of 18 residues. CDR3 sequence (DNA): TGTGCCAGCAGCTTGATGGGACCAGCGGGACATCAGTACAATGAGCAGTTCTTC. Translating gives CASSLMGPAGHQYNEQFF.

The chain links TRBV7-8 to TRBJ2-7; tentatively, D is TRBD2 (5 bases). Trimming removed 1 base from V and 2 bases from J, with 15 bases in between. Looked up from germline, CDR1 is SGHVS and CDR2 is FQNEAQ. CDR3 length: 16 amino acids. Here the CDR3 DNA reads TGTGCCAGCAGCTTAGTGGTCCAGGACGGGACCTACGAGCAGTACTTC. It yields the protein CASSLVVQDGTYEQYF.

This clone was counted once. V is TRBV5-1 and J is TRBJ2-5; 9 bases match TRBD1. Germline V gene sequence: CDR1 SGHRS, CDR2 YFSETQ. The V and J ends lost 2 bases and 5 bases, in that order; junction bases with no gene match: 16. The CDR3 extends over 18 amino acids. The CDR3 reads CASSFPQTGGTAWETQYF. For the CDR3, the DNA is TGCGCCAGCAGCTTCCCTCAGACAGGGGGAACCGCATGGGAGACCCAGTACTTC.

The chain carries TRBV5-1 and TRBJ2-2; weak D call: TRBD1 (5 bases). V dropped 2 bases and J dropped 5 bases, with 16 bases sitting between them. CDR1 and CDR2 (germline): SGHRS, YFSETQ. This CDR3 region has 16 residues. The CDR3 loop reads CASSFTNLRVTGELFF. The DNA for the CDR3 is TGCGCCAGCAGCTTCACTAACCTCAGGGTTACCGGGGAGCTGTTTTTT.

This chain links TRBV19 with TRBJ1-1; D possibly corresponds to TRBD1 (5 bases). CDR3 length: 13 residues. Germline values: CDR1 LNHDA, CDR2 SQIVND (reference sequence). Trimming removed 5 bases from V and 4 bases from J, with 11 bases in between. As DNA, the CDR3 is TGTGCCAGTAGTCCCCGGGACTTCACTGAAGCTTTCTTT. The encoded protein is CASSPRDFTEAFF. Looking up the rest from reference TRBV19 and TRBJ1-1 gives the full variable domain: DGGITQSPKYLFRKEGQNVTLSCEQNLNHDAMYWYRQDPGQGLRLIYYSQIVNDFQKGDIAEGYSVSREKKESFPLTVTSAQKNPTAFYLCASSPRDFTEAFFGQGTRLTVV.

This clone turned up a few times. CDR3 residues: CASSLTPPGQVRTDTQYF. CDR3 DNA: TGTGCCAGCAGTTTAACCCCTCCGGGACAGGTCCGCACAGATACGCAGTATTTT. V gene TRBV28 combines with J gene TRBJ2-3, with 8 nucleotides matching TRBD1. The CDR3 loop spans 18 amino acids. Germline V gives CDR1 MDHEN, CDR2 SYDVKM. J was trimmed by 1 base and V by 2 bases; bases with no gene match: 11.

The V and J genes are TRBV30 and TRBJ2-5, with 7 bases lining up with TRBD2. Germline CDR1 and CDR2: GTSNPN and SVGIG (reference sequence). This CDR3 has 13 residues. J lost 1 base, V lost 5 bases, and 4 bases had no gene match. CDR3 amino acids: CAWAPSGQETQYF. Here the CDR3 DNA reads TGTGCCTGGGCACCTAGCGGCCAAGAGACCCAGTACTTC. The entire variable domain, with the rest obtained from reference TRBV30 and TRBJ2-5, is as follows: SQTIHQWPATLVQPVGSPLSLECTVEGTSNPNLYWYRQAAGRGLQLLFYSVGIGQISSEVPQNLSASRPQDRQFILSSKKLLLSDSGFYLCAWAPSGQETQYFGPGTRLLVL.

This chain links TRBV15 with TRBJ2-2; 7 nucleotides match TRBD1. CDR3 size: 14 residues. V lost 1 base and J lost 8; bases outside the gene matches: 4. The germline CDR1 and CDR2 sequences are LNHNV and YYDKDF (reference sequence). CDR3 in DNA: TGTGCCACCAGCAGAGGACAGGGAGTTGGGGAGCTGTTTTTT. This translates into CATSRGQGVGELFF.

The chain has TRBV5-4 and TRBJ2-2; 12 bases line up with TRBD2. Germline CDR1 is SGHNT and CDR2 is YYREEE (reference sequence). V shed 4 bases and J 5 bases; nucleotides not matched to a gene: 6. The CDR3 sequence is 16 residues long. CDR3 sequence reads: CASSHPTSGSTGELFF. DNA for the CDR3: TGTGCCAGCAGCCATCCGACTAGCGGGAGTACCGGGGAGCTGTTTTTT.

The chain uses TRBV18 and TRBJ2-1, with 9 positions matching TRBD1. Trimming took 3 bases from V and 8 from J; bases not matched to a gene: 8. CDR3 length equals 15 residues. Germline loops: CDR1 KGHSH, CDR2 LQKENI. CDR3 residues: CASSPGQGPPDEQFF. For the CDR3, the DNA is TGTGCCAGCTCACCGGGACAGGGCCCTCCCGATGAGCAGTTCTTC.

The J gene is TRBJ2-3, the V gene TRBV5-1; D gene uncertain. V lost 0 bases and J 5 bases, leaving 7 bases between the germline ends. Germline lookup yields CDR1 SGHRS and CDR2 YFSETQ. The CDR3 contains 13 residues. The CDR3, as DNA: TGCGCCAGCAGCTTGGAGGCGGAAGATACGCAGTATTTT. Protein sequence: CASSLEAEDTQYF.

The chain employs TRBV28 and TRBJ2-1, with 7 nucleotides matching TRBD2. The CDR3 covers 15 residues. Trimming at V came to 2 bases and at J to 4 bases, leaving 5 bases not matched to a gene. From germline, CDR1 is MDHEN and CDR2 SYDVKM. CDR3 sequence: CASSLGRGFYNEQFF. CDR3 in DNA: TGTGCCAGCAGTTTAGGGCGGGGGTTTTACAATGAGCAGTTCTTC.

The rearrangement uses TRBV11-3 and TRBJ1-1; the D is unclear. This CDR3 is 17 amino acids long. V was cut by 2 bases and J by 1 base, with 17 bases left in between. Germline assignment: CDR1 SGHNT and CDR2 YENEEA. The CDR3 is CASSLYPLQPANTEAFF. Written as DNA, the CDR3 is TGTGCCAGCAGCTTATACCCCCTACAGCCGGCGAACACTGAAGCTTTCTTT.

The V and J genes are TRBV6-5 and TRBJ1-1; D perhaps matches TRBD1 (5 bases). Trimming removed 6 bases at V and 4 bases at J, with 9 bases between. CDR1 and CDR2 (germline): MNHEY, SVGAGI. This CDR3 is 12 amino acids long. Here the CDR3 reads CASSDRSTEAFF. The CDR3 DNA is TGTGCCAGCAGCGACAGATCCACTGAAGCTTTCTTT.

The chain has TRBV2 and TRBJ2-1; TRBD2 matches 7 bases. The CDR3 is made up of 14 amino acids. The V gene end was trimmed by 6 bases and the J gene end by 9 bases; junction bases not matched to a gene: 11. Germline V gives CDR1 SNHLY, CDR2 FYNNEI. The CDR3 reads CASRIPSGVLEQFF. The DNA for the CDR3 is TGTGCCAGCAGGATTCCTAGCGGAGTTCTTGAGCAGTTCTTC.

This chain links TRBV11-1 with TRBJ2-4; D perhaps matches TRBD2 (5 bases). V was clipped by 5 bases and J by 0 bases, with 14 bases between them. The CDR3 length is 16 residues. Looked up from germline, CDR1 is SGHAT and CDR2 is FQDESV (reference sequence). The CDR3 DNA reads TGTGCCAGCAGCCGCTCGGACTTGCGAGCCAAAAACATTCAGTACTTC. Protein: CASSRSDLRAKNIQYF.

This clone ranks as medium-sized. This chain connects TRBV5-1 to TRBJ1-2, with 7 bases identical to TRBD1. J gave up 4 bases and V 4 bases, and 10 bases lay outside the gene matches. Germline V gives CDR1 SGHRS, CDR2 YFSETQ. The CDR3 is 15 residues long. The CDR3 sequence: CASSQGQIFSYGYTF. CDR3 bases: TGCGCCAGCAGCCAGGGACAGATCTTTAGCTATGGCTACACCTTC.

This rearrangement joins TRBV23-1 to TRBJ1-1; unclear D gene. TRBV23-1 is an ORF, with its function uncertain. The CDR3 has 14 residues. The V and J ends lost 4 bases and 0 bases respectively, with 9 bases between them. The CDR3, as DNA: TGCGCCAGCAGTCTTGAGGCGCTGAACACTGAAGCTTTCTTT. Protein product: CASSLEALNTEAFF.

This chain joins TRBV6-5 and TRBJ2-5; 11 bases match TRBD2. The germline V gene encodes CDR1 MNHEY and CDR2 SVGAGI. The CDR3 is 14 amino acids. V was pared by 7 bases and J by 7 bases, with 8 bases of the junction left unmatched. CDR3 residues: CASTTTSGRWTQYF. The CDR3 DNA sequence: TGTGCCAGCACCACCACTAGCGGGAGATGGACCCAGTACTTC.

With regard to this clone: A read error may account for a junction end that differs from germline. The rearrangement joins TRBV2 to TRBJ2-5; 9 bases agree with TRBD1. The CDR3 runs 14 residues. Germline assignment: CDR1 SNHLY and CDR2 FYNNEI. CDR3 residues: CASREGTGWETQYF. DNA for the CDR3: TGTGCCAGCAGGGAAGGGACAGGGTGGGAGACCCAGTACTTC.

The chain employs TRBV29-1 and TRBJ1-1; D is unclear. Per germline, CDR1 SQVTM and CDR2 ANQGSEA. This CDR3 spans 12 amino acids. The V end lost 1 base, the J end lost 4 bases, and 7 bases lay between the germline ends. In nucleotides, the CDR3 is TGCAGCGTTGAAGCCGCGGGCACTGAAGCTTTCTTT. It encodes CSVEAAGTEAFF.

V usage is TRBV30 and J usage is TRBJ1-1; D not resolved. CDR1 GTSNPN and CDR2 SVGIG come from the germline V gene (reference sequence). The CDR3 is made up of 13 amino acids. V was clipped by 3 bases and J by 8 bases, with 16 bases between them. The CDR3 DNA follows: TGTGCCTGGAGCAGAGAGGTTGACGGAGAAGCTTTCTTT. Its protein is CAWSREVDGEAFF.

This rearrangement joins TRBV2 to TRBJ1-4; D is unresolved. V dropped 6 bases and J dropped 8 bases, with 16 bases sitting between them. Germline CDR1 and CDR2: SNHLY and FYNNEI. The CDR3 is 14 residues long. CDR3: CASRADDIPEKLFF. The DNA of the CDR3 is TGTGCCAGCAGGGCAGACGACATCCCCGAAAAACTGTTTTTT.

This chain uses TRBV7-2 with TRBJ2-7; 13 nucleotides align to TRBD2. CDR3 length: 18 residues. Germline CDR1 reads SGHTA; CDR2 reads FQGNSA. V was clipped by 2 bases and J by 1 base; unmatched bases: 8. CDR3 nucleotide sequence: TGTGCCAGCAGCTTAACGGGGGGACTAGCGGGGTTATCCTACGAGCAGTACTTC. It codes for CASSLTGGLAGLSYEQYF.

The chain joins TRBV6-2 or TRBV6-3 to TRBJ2-1; 7 bases agree with TRBD2. V gave up 2 bases and J gave up 7 bases; unmatched junction bases: 11. The V gene's germline CDR1 is MNHEY and CDR2 SVGEGT. The CDR3 totals 16 residues. The CDR3 region has the DNA TGTGCCAGCAGTTACGGTGGGGGGGGAAGTCAAAATGAGCAGTTCTTC. Its protein product is CASSYGGGGSQNEQFF.

The sample holds one count of this clone. This rearrangement joins TRBV7-2 to TRBJ1-3; D is possibly TRBD1 (5 bases). The CDR3 consists of 15 residues. CDR1 SGHTA and CDR2 FQGNSA come from the germline V gene. Trimming shortened V by 0 bases and J by 4 bases, and 10 bases separated the two germline ends. The CDR3 here is CASSLATGGGNTIYF. DNA of the CDR3: TGTGCCAGCAGCTTAGCTACGGGGGGAGGAAACACCATATATTTT.